The rows below give T cell receptor beta chains drawn from one sample of a study of shared clonotypes between healthy human individuals. The repertoire was sequenced with immunoSEQ multiplex PCR; TCRdb's copy has only in-frame clones and lacks some. Among a few million clones listed, approximately 90% were seen once. The sequenced sample was naive CD4+ T cells sorted from blood. Source of these receptors: a young man in good health. The CDR3 runs from the conserved cysteine through the conserved F or W. D genes are given only for firm matches. Clone size is given for some rows only: seen once, a few or many times, or a class if the clone is expanded.

CDR3: CAWSVQLGGQPQHF; DNA: TGTGCCTGGAGTGTACAGTTGGGGGGTCAGCCCCAGCATTTT; J: TRBJ1-5; D: NA; size: once; V: TRBV30
CDR3: CASSPPRGRDTEAFF; DNA: TGTGCCAGCAGTCCCCCAAGAGGGAGGGACACTGAAGCTTTCTTT; J: TRBJ1-1; D: NA; size: NA; V: TRBV6-5
CDR3: CASSVEGGSQETQYF; DNA: TGTGCCAGCAGCGTAGAAGGGGGTTCCCAAGAGACCCAGTACTTC; J: TRBJ2-5; D: NA; size: NA; V: TRBV9
CDR3: CASSLNQPQHF; DNA: TGTGCCAGCAGCCTTAATCAGCCCCAGCATTTT; J: TRBJ1-5; D: NA; size: few; V: TRBV5-6
CDR3: CASSWTGGSTGELFF; DNA: TGTGCCAGCAGCTGGACAGGGGGCAGTACCGGGGAGCTGTTTTTT; J: TRBJ2-2; D: TRBD1; size: NA; V: TRBV7-3
CDR3: CSVDRLLNYGYTF; DNA: TGCAGCGTTGATCGGCTTCTTAACTATGGCTACACCTTC; J: TRBJ1-2; D: NA; size: NA; V: TRBV29-1
CDR3: CASTERGFGEQFF; DNA: TGTGCCAGCACCGAAAGGGGGTTTGGGGAGCAGTTCTTC; J: TRBJ2-1; D: NA; size: NA; V: TRBV6-1
CDR3: CASSSTGTGLKGTGELFF; DNA: TGTGCCAGCAGCTCCACCGGGACAGGGCTCAAAGGCACCGGGGAGCTGTTTTTT; J: TRBJ2-2; D: NA; size: NA; V: TRBV21-1
CDR3: CAGTTGPNSPLHF; DNA: TGTGCCGGTACGACAGGGCCCAATTCACCCCTCCACTTT; J: TRBJ1-6; D: TRBD1; size: few; V: TRBV2
CDR3: CASSKTREGWETQYF; DNA: TGCGCCAGCAGCAAGACCAGGGAGGGTTGGGAGACCCAGTACTTC; J: TRBJ2-5; D: TRBD2; size: once; V: TRBV5-1
CDR3: CASSYSRADRGGEQYF; DNA: TGTGCCAGCAGTTACTCGAGGGCTGACAGGGGAGGCGAGCAGTACTTC; J: TRBJ2-7; D: TRBD1; size: NA; V: TRBV6-6
CDR3: CASSLTAGSDIQYF; DNA: TGTGCCAGCAGCTTAACGGCCGGTTCTGACATTCAGTACTTC; J: TRBJ2-4; D: NA; size: NA; V: TRBV7-3
CDR3: CASGLDLTYEQYF; DNA: TGTGCTAGTGGTTTGGATCTCACCTACGAGCAGTACTTC; J: TRBJ2-7; D: NA; size: NA; V: TRBV12-5
CDR3: CASSHDRRITYGYTF; DNA: TGCGCCAGCAGCCATGACCGGAGAATAACCTATGGCTACACCTTC; J: TRBJ1-2; D: NA; size: NA; V: TRBV4-3
CDR3: CAISGGGANTEAFF; DNA: TGTGCCATCAGTGGGGGAGGGGCGAACACTGAAGCTTTCTTT; J: TRBJ1-1; D: NA; size: few; V: TRBV10-3
CDR3: CASSGGTRSTDTQYF; DNA: TGTGCCAGCAGCGGCGGGACTAGGAGCACAGATACGCAGTATTTT; J: TRBJ2-3; D: TRBD2; size: NA; V: TRBV5-6
CDR3: CASSLSGYTEAFF; DNA: TGTGCCAGCAGCCTTTCAGGGTACACTGAAGCTTTCTTT; J: TRBJ1-1; D: NA; size: NA; V: TRBV7-9
CDR3: CASSPGQVRSEQYF; DNA: TGCGCCAGCAGCCCCGGACAGGTTCGCAGCGAGCAGTACTTC; J: TRBJ2-7; D: TRBD1; size: once; V: TRBV5-1
CDR3: CASSYVGNSPLHF; DNA: TGTGCCAGCAGTTATGTGGGAAATTCACCCCTCCACTTT; J: TRBJ1-6; D: NA; size: NA; V: TRBV27
CDR3: CASSPMETQYF; DNA: TGTGCCAGCAGTCCCATGGAGACCCAGTACTTC; J: TRBJ2-5; D: NA; size: NA; V: TRBV7-6
CDR3: CASSLKGQGNLPGANVLTF; DNA: TGTGCCAGCAGTTTGAAAGGACAGGGGAATTTGCCTGGGGCCAACGTCCTGACTTTC; J: TRBJ2-6; D: TRBD1; size: NA; V: TRBV27
CDR3: CAISSGTGVMNTEAFF; DNA: TGTGCCATCAGTTCCGGGACAGGGGTCATGAACACTGAAGCTTTCTTT; J: TRBJ1-1; D: TRBD1; size: NA; V: TRBV10-3
CDR3: CASSYPGANGYTF; DNA: TGTGCCAGCAGTTACCCCGGGGCAAATGGCTACACCTTC; J: TRBJ1-2; D: NA; size: NA; V: TRBV6-5
CDR3: CASSEQGLSTGELFF; DNA: TGTGCCAGCAGTGAACAGGGTTTGAGCACCGGGGAGCTGTTTTTT; J: TRBJ2-2; D: NA; size: NA; V: TRBV2
CDR3: CASSYSAGGTEQFF; DNA: TGTGCCAGCAGTTACTCTGCCGGCGGTACCGAGCAGTTCTTC; J: TRBJ2-1; D: NA; size: once; V: TRBV6-5
CDR3: CASRWTVDNSPLHF; DNA: TGTGCCAGCAGGTGGACCGTAGATAATTCACCCCTCCACTTT; J: TRBJ1-6; D: NA; size: NA; V: TRBV27
CDR3: CASSFRDRLNTIYF; DNA: TGTGCCAGCAGTTTCCGTGACAGGTTGAACACCATATATTTT; J: TRBJ1-3; D: NA; size: NA; V: TRBV6-5
CDR3: CASSVSGSTYEQYF; DNA: TGCGCCAGCAGCGTTAGCGGGAGTACCTACGAGCAGTACTTC; J: TRBJ2-7; D: TRBD2; size: NA; V: TRBV5-1
CDR3: CASSYGLARQETQYF; DNA: TGTGCCAGCAGTTACGGTTTGGCTCGGCAAGAGACCCAGTACTTC; J: TRBJ2-5; D: NA; size: NA; V: TRBV6-6
CDR3: CASSYSAGLSGNTIYF; DNA: TGTGCCAGCAGTTACTCGGCGGGGCTCTCTGGAAACACCATATATTTT; J: TRBJ1-3; D: NA; size: NA; V: TRBV6-5
CDR3: CASSEGRGGTYEQYF; DNA: TGTGCCAGCAGTGAAGGACGGGGGGGAACCTACGAGCAGTACTTC; J: TRBJ2-7; D: TRBD2; size: NA; V: TRBV2
CDR3: CASSYSAASNQPQHF; DNA: TGTGCCAGCAGTTACTCAGCCGCTAGCAATCAGCCCCAGCATTTT; J: TRBJ1-5; D: NA; size: NA; V: TRBV6-5
CDR3: CASSLANSGANVLTF; DNA: TGCGCCAGCAGCTTGGCCAACTCTGGGGCCAACGTCCTGACTTTC; J: TRBJ2-6; D: NA; size: NA; V: TRBV5-1
CDR3: CAWSPGVLEKLFF; DNA: TGTGCCTGGAGCCCGGGGGTGCTTGAAAAACTGTTTTTT; J: TRBJ1-4; D: NA; size: NA; V: TRBV30
CDR3: CASSQRQGLGTEAFF; DNA: TGTGCCAGCAGCCAGCGACAGGGCCTGGGCACTGAAGCTTTCTTT; J: TRBJ1-1; D: TRBD1; size: NA; V: TRBV13
CDR3: CASSSSSGIGETQYF; DNA: TGTGCCAGCAGCTCTTCTAGCGGGATTGGAGAGACCCAGTACTTC; J: TRBJ2-5; D: TRBD2; size: NA; V: TRBV7-2
CDR3: CASSSKGIADYGYTF; DNA: TGTGCCAGCAGCTCAAAAGGAATCGCGGACTATGGCTACACCTTC; J: TRBJ1-2; D: NA; size: NA; V: TRBV7-2
CDR3: CASSLFGQGPGDQYF; DNA: TGTGCCAGCAGTTTATTTGGACAGGGCCCGGGAGATCAGTACTTC; J: TRBJ2-7; D: TRBD1; size: NA; V: TRBV28
CDR3: CASSIRTIKTNEQFF; DNA: TGTGCCAGCAGCATACGGACTATAAAAACCAATGAGCAGTTCTTC; J: TRBJ2-1; D: NA; size: NA; V: TRBV5-6
CDR3: CASSLGLTGLTATNEKLFF; DNA: TGTGCCAGCAGCTTGGGCTTGACAGGGTTAACTGCAACTAATGAAAAACTGTTTTTT; J: TRBJ1-4; D: TRBD1; size: NA; V: TRBV7-9
CDR3: CASRGDRETQYF; DNA: TGTGCCAGCAGAGGGGATCGAGAGACCCAGTACTTC; J: TRBJ2-5; D: NA; size: NA; V: TRBV6-5
CDR3: CASSGTSMNEKLFF; DNA: TGTGCCAGCAGTGGGACATCGATGAATGAAAAACTGTTTTTT; J: TRBJ1-4; D: NA; size: NA; V: TRBV2
CDR3: CASSQSATGEQYF; DNA: TGTGCCAGCAGCCAATCGGCAACAGGCGAGCAGTACTTC; J: TRBJ2-7; D: NA; size: NA; V: TRBV14
CDR3: CASSLFWGIGANYGYTF; DNA: TGTGCCAGCAGTTTATTTTGGGGGATCGGTGCTAACTATGGCTACACCTTC; J: TRBJ1-2; D: NA; size: NA; V: TRBV27
CDR3: CASSEVGKDEQYF; DNA: TGTGCCAGCAGTGAAGTGGGGAAAGACGAGCAGTACTTC; J: TRBJ2-7; D: NA; size: NA; V: TRBV6-1
CDR3: CASSEARGGGQPQHF; DNA: TGTGCCAGCAGTGAAGCCAGGGGGGGCGGGCAGCCCCAGCATTTT; J: TRBJ1-5; D: TRBD1; size: NA; V: TRBV6-1
CDR3: CASSLEARGKGKLFF; DNA: TGTGCCAGCAGCTTAGAGGCGCGGGGCAAGGGAAAACTGTTTTTT; J: TRBJ1-4; D: NA; size: NA; V: TRBV11-2
CDR3: CASRRGTPAPLPLHF; DNA: TGTGCCAGCAGGCGCGGGACTCCGGCCCCTCTCCCCCTCCACTTT; J: TRBJ1-6; D: NA; size: NA; V: TRBV6-6
CDR3: CASSHRTELYEQYF; DNA: TGTGCCAGCAGCCATAGGACAGAACTCTACGAGCAGTACTTC; J: TRBJ2-7; D: NA; size: NA; V: TRBV7-9
CDR3: CASSDGRKETQYF; DNA: TGCGCCAGCAGTGACGGTAGGAAAGAGACCCAGTACTTC; J: TRBJ2-5; D: NA; size: once; V: TRBV10-2
CDR3: CASSDPGQGHHEQYF; DNA: TGTGCCAGCAGCGATCCGGGACAGGGGCACCACGAGCAGTACTTC; J: TRBJ2-7; D: TRBD1; size: NA; V: TRBV7-8
CDR3: CATEIGWANQPQHF; DNA: TGTGCCACCGAGATTGGGTGGGCCAATCAGCCCCAGCATTTT; J: TRBJ1-5; D: NA; size: NA; V: TRBV6-1
CDR3: CASSYSGRVTAGELFF; DNA: TGTGCCAGCAGTTACTCGGGCAGGGTAACAGCCGGGGAGCTGTTTTTT; J: TRBJ2-2; D: NA; size: NA; V: TRBV6-5
CDR3: CASSHRDRGYSNQPQHF; DNA: TGTGCCAGCAGCCACAGGGACAGGGGTTATAGCAATCAGCCCCAGCATTTT; J: TRBJ1-5; D: TRBD1; size: NA; V: TRBV7-8
CDR3: CASSSGRYSNQPQHF; DNA: TGTGCCAGCAGTTCTGGGCGATATAGCAATCAGCCCCAGCATTTT; J: TRBJ1-5; D: NA; size: once; V: TRBV28
CDR3: CASSIARANTEAFF; DNA: TGTGCCAGTAGTATAGCCAGGGCGAACACTGAAGCTTTCTTT; J: TRBJ1-1; D: NA; size: once; V: TRBV19